Listed below are T cell receptor beta chains from one sample, sequenced in a study of blood T cells in healthy people across ages. From the 5' RACE reads, TCRdb called clonotypes with MiXCR, one entry per CDR3 protein. This sample has fewer than 700,000 distinct CDR3 sequences, with approximately 40% found just once. Sequenced input: blood. These receptors originate from a man of 80 years or more in good health. Each CDR3 is given without its conserved first and last residue.

cdr3_length j_call v_call cdr3_aa
11 TRBJ2-1 TRBV9 ASSEAGGNEQF
15 TRBJ2-5 TRBV20-1 SARTSSGPRKRETQY
10 TRBJ2-3 TRBV27 ASSLSGATQY
8 TRBJ2-7 TRBV20-1 SASGRTQY
12 TRBJ2-4 TRBV20-1 SAQGRVAKNIQY
13 TRBJ1-6 TRBV20-1 SARDATVPNSPLH
10 TRBJ2-3 TRBV5-4 ASSSGQQVRY
14 TRBJ2-1 TRBV6-6 ACSPASAGDFYEQF
13 TRBJ2-5 TRBV5-1 ASSLGHTGQETQY
11 TRBJ2-7 TRBV2 ASKNRNSYEQY
13 TRBJ1-6 TRBV7-2 ASSPPGGSNSPLH
11 - TRBV29-1 SVAGLPYNEQY
14 TRBJ1-6 TRBV6-6 ASSHSMSSYNSPLH
12 TRBJ1-1 TRBV6-5 ASSYKRGNTEAF
11 TRBJ2-5 TRBV6-6 ASTRTGEATQY
8 TRBJ2-7 TRBV29-1 SVRTEEQY
13 TRBJ2-1 TRBV20-1 SAREFSGRATEQF
14 TRBJ2-3 TRBV7-2 ASSLVERGGSDTQY
12 TRBJ2-2 TRBV27 ASTRDRVTGELF
14 TRBJ1-2 TRBV28 ASSSWTGGANYGYT
12 TRBJ1-5 TRBV6-1 ASRVDRINQPQH
13 TRBJ2-7 TRBV6-2/TRBV6-3 ASTTDGGGSYEQY
13 TRBJ1-6 TRBV12-3/TRBV12-4 ASSPGTGGHSPLH
13 TRBJ2-5 TRBV28 ASSLRELAGVEQY
14 TRBJ2-3 TRBV11-2 ASSLLAGTSTDTQY
19 TRBJ2-1 TRBV4-3 ASSQVVPGTSGSLLSNEQF
11 TRBJ2-3 TRBV29-1 SVGTGGVYTQY
14 TRBJ2-5 TRBV6-6 ASSYGGAGQQETQY
13 TRBJ1-2 TRBV3-1 ASSRRQAPNYGYT
14 TRBJ2-3 TRBV3-1 ASSRGRGADTDTQY
13 TRBJ2-3 TRBV27 ASSPRGRGTDMQY
14 - TRBV7-9 ASSHGVQNYQETQY
15 TRBJ2-7 TRBV27 ASSLVSGGLSSYEQY
10 TRBJ2-4 TRBV10-2 ASSEAAYKQY
11 TRBJ1-2 TRBV7-2 ASSLGTALGYT
11 TRBJ2-1 TRBV25-1 ASMTRPYNEQF
12 TRBJ2-7 TRBV2 ASEGLAGSYEQY
14 TRBJ2-7 TRBV6-2/TRBV6-3 ASSYSGREYSYEQY
11 TRBJ1-2 TRBV7-9 ASSVRGRDGYT
13 TRBJ2-7 TRBV6-5 ASSRTRDSQYEQY
12 TRBJ1-2 TRBV6-5 ASIKGGRGYGYT
13 TRBJ2-1 TRBV20-1 SALGGGRARDEQF
11 TRBJ2-1 TRBV5-1 ASSANVGNEQF
12 TRBJ2-1 TRBV10-1 ASSEGPSKDEQF
11 TRBJ2-7 TRBV7-2 ASSLVRVGEQY
11 TRBJ2-1 TRBV4-1 ASSQGPLNEQF
14 TRBJ2-7 TRBV12-3/TRBV12-4 ASTWEVAGGAYEQY
10 TRBJ2-5 TRBV6-1 ASSENGVTQY